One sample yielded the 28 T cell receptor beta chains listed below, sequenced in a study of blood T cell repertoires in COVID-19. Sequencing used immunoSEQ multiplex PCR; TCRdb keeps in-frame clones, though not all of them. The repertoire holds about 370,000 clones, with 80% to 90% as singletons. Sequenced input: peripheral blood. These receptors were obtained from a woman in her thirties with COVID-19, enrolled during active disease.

The CDR3 region has the DNA TGTGCCAGCAGCTTCAGGGGGCTAGAGACCCAGTACTTC. Residues: CASSFRGLETQYF. The J gene is TRBJ2-5, the V gene TRBV11-3; 8 nucleotides match TRBD1. The CDR3 length is 13 residues. V trimming: 3 bases; J trimming: 4 bases; junction bases outside the gene matches: 1. The germline gives CDR1 SGHNT, CDR2 YENEEA.

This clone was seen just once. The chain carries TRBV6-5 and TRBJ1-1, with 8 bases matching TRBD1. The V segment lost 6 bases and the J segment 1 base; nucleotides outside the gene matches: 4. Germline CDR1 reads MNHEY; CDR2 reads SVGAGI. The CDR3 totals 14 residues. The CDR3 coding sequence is TGTGCCAGCAGAGGACAGGGTTGGAACACTGAAGCTTTCTTT. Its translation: CASRGQGWNTEAFF.

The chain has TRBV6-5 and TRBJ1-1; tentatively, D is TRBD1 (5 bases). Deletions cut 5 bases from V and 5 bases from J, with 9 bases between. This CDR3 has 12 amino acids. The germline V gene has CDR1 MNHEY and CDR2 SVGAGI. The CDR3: CASSSDRTEAFF. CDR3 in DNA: TGTGCCAGCAGTAGCGACAGAACTGAAGCTTTCTTT.

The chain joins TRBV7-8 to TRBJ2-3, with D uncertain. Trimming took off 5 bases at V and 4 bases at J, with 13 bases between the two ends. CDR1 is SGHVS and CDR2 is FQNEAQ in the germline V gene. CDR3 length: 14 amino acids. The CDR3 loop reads CASSPLRASDTQYF. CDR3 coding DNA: TGTGCCAGCAGCCCCTTGCGCGCCTCAGATACGCAGTATTTT.

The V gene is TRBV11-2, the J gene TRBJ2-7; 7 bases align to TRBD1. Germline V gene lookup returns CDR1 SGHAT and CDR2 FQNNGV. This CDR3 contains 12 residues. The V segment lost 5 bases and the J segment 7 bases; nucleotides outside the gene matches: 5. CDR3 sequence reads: CASSQTGREQYF. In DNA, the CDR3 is TGTGCCAGCAGCCAGACAGGGAGAGAGCAGTACTTC. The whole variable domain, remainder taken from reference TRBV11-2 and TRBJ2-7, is EAGVAQSPRYKIIEKRQSVAFWCNPISGHATLYWYQQILGQGPKLLIQFQNNGVVDDSQLPKDRFSAERLKGVDSTLKIQPAKLEDSAVYLCASSQTGREQYFGPGTRLTVT.

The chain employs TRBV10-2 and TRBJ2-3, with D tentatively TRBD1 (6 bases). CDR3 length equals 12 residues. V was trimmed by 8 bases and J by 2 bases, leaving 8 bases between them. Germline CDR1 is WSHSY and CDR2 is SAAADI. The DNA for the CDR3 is TGCGCCAGCGGGGGCCTCACAGATACGCAGTATTTT. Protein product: CASGGLTDTQYF.

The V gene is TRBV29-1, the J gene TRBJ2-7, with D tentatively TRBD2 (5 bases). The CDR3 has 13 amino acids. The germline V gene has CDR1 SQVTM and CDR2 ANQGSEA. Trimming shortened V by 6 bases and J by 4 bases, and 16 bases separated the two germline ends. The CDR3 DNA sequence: TGCAGCGTGATGGGTCGGGAAGAGTACGAGCAGTACTTC. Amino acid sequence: CSVMGREEYEQYF.

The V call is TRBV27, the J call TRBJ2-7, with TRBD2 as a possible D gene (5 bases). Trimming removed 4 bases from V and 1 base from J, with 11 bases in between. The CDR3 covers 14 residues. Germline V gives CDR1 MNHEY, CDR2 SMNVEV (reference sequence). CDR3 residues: CASSWGDGSYEQYF. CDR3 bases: TGTGCCAGCAGTTGGGGAGACGGGTCCTACGAGCAGTACTTC.

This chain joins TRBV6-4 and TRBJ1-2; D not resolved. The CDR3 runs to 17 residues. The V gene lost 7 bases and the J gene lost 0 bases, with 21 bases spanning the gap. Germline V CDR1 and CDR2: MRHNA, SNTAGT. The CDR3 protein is CASTPGPAQASNYGYTF. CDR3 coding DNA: TGTGCCAGCACCCCTGGTCCCGCCCAGGCGTCTAACTATGGCTACACCTTC.

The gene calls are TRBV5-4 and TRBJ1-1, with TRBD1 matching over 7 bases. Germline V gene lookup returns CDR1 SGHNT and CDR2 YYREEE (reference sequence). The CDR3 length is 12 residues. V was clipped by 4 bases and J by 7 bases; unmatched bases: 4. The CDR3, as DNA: TGTGCCAGCAGCCTCCAGGGGGTTGAAGCTTTCTTT. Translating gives CASSLQGVEAFF.

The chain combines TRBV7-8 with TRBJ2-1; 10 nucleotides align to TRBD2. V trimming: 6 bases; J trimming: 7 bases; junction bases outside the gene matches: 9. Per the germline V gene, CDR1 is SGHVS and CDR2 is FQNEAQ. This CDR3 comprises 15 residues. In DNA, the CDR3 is TGTGCCAGCAGGCGCAGCGGGAGGGCCGGTAATGAGCAGTTCTTC. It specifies CASRRSGRAGNEQFF.

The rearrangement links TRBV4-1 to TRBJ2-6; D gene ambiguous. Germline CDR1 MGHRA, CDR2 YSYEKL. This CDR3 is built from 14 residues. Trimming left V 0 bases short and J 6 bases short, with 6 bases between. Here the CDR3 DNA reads TGCGCCAGCAGCCAAGAATTGGCGGCCAACGTCCTGACTTTC. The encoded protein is CASSQELAANVLTF.

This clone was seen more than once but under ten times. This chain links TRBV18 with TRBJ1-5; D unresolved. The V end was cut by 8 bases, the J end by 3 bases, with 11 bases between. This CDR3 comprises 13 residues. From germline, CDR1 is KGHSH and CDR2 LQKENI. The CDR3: CASRRGFNQPQHF. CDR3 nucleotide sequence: TGTGCCAGCCGCCGGGGATTCAATCAGCCCCAGCATTTT.

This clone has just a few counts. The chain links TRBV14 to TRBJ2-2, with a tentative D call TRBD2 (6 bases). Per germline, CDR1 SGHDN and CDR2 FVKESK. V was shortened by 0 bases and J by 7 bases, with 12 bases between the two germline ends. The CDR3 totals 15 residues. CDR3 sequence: CASSQDSRRGGELFF. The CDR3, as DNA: TGTGCCAGCAGCCAAGATTCTAGGAGGGGCGGGGAGCTGTTTTTT.

For the CDR3, the DNA is TGTGCCAGCAGCTTATACAGGGTTACACTAGACACCGGGGAGCTGTTTTTT. This sequence encodes CASSLYRVTLDTGELFF. The chain employs TRBV5-6 and TRBJ2-2, with a tentative D call TRBD1 (6 bases). CDR1 and CDR2 from the germline V gene are SGHDT and YYEEEE. Trimming took off 2 bases at V and 3 bases at J, with 17 bases between the two ends. CDR3 length: 17 residues. The variable domain in full, completed from reference TRBV5-6 and TRBJ2-2, reads DAGVTQSPTHLIKTRGQQVTLRCSPKSGHDTVSWYQQALGQGPQFIFQYYEEEERQRGNFPDRFSGHQFPNYSSELNVNALLLGDSALYLCASSLYRVTLDTGELFFGEGSRLTVL.

The CDR3 DNA reads TGCAGCGTTGCGGCGGATTTGAACACTGAAGCTTTCTTT. Amino acid sequence: CSVAADLNTEAFF. The V gene is TRBV29-1, the J gene TRBJ1-1; D remains unclear. V gave up 4 bases and J gave up 0 bases, with 9 bases separating them. The CDR3 is 13 residues long. CDR1 and CDR2 (germline): SQVTM, ANQGSEA.

DNA for the CDR3: TGCAGCGTTGATGAGACTGGGGGGGAGACCCAGTACTTC. Its translation is CSVDETGGETQYF. The V call is TRBV29-1, the J call TRBJ2-5; a weak D match, TRBD2 (6 bases). V lost 3 bases and J lost 5, with 13 bases in between. The CDR3 has 13 residues. Germline V gives CDR1 SQVTM, CDR2 ANQGSEA.

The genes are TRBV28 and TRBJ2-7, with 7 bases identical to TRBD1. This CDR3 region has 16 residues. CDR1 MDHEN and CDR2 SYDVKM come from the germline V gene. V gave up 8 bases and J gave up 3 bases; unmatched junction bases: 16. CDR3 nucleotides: TGTGCCAGCCCCCCCAACGAGGGGGCGTCCGGCTACGAGCAGTACTTC. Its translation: CASPPNEGASGYEQYF. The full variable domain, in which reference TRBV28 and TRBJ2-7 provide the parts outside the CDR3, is DVKVTQSSRYLVKRTGEKVFLECVQDMDHENMFWYRQDPGLGLRLIYFSYDVKMKEKGDIPEGYSVSREKKERFSLILESASTNQTSMYLCASPPNEGASGYEQYFGPGTRLTVT.

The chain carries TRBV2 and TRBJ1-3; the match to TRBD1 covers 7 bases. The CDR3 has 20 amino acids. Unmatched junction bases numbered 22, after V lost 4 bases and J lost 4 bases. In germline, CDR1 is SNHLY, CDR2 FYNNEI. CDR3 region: CASSGAGFRQGKAGGNTIYF. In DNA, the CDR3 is TGTGCCAGCAGTGGTGCCGGATTCAGACAGGGCAAGGCAGGAGGAAACACCATATATTTT.

The CDR3 region has the DNA TGTGCCAGCAGCCCTCTAGCGGGAGACCAAGAGACCCAGTACTTC. Its protein is CASSPLAGDQETQYF. This rearrangement joins TRBV3-1 (or the pseudogene TRBV3-2) to TRBJ2-5, with 10 bases matching TRBD2. Germline V gene lookup returns CDR1 LGHDT and CDR2 YNNKEL (reference sequence). The CDR3 spans 15 residues. V trimming: 4 bases; J trimming: 0 bases; junction bases outside the gene matches: 2.

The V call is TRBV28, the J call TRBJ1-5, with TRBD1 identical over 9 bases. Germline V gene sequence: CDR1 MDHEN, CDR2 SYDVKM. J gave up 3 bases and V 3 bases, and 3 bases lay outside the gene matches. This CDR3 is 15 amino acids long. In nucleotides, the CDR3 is TGTGCCAGCAGTTTGGGGACAGGGTCCAATCAGCCCCAGCATTTT. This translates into CASSLGTGSNQPQHF.

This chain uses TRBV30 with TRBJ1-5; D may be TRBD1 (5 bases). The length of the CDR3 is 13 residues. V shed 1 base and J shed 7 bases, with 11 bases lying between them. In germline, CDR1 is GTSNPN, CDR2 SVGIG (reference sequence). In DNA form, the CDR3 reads TGTGCCTGGAGTGCAGGGATGGACCAGCCCCAGCATTTT. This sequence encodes CAWSAGMDQPQHF.

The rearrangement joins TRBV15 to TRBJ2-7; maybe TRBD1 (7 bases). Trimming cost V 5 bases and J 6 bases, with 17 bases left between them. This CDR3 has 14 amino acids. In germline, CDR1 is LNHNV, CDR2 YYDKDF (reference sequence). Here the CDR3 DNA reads TGTGCCACCAGCTTGCGGGACAGCGCCTTCGAGCAGTACTTC. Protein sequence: CATSLRDSAFEQYF.

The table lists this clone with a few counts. CDR3 sequence (DNA): TGTGCCAGCAGTTCCGTACTAGCGGGATTGAATGAGCAGTTCTTC. Translated: CASSSVLAGLNEQFF. This chain joins TRBV27 and TRBJ2-1, with TRBD2 matching 10 bases. Germline loops: CDR1 MNHEY, CDR2 SMNVEV (reference sequence). This CDR3 spans 15 amino acids. Trimming cost V 4 bases and J 7 bases; bases outside gene matches: 7.

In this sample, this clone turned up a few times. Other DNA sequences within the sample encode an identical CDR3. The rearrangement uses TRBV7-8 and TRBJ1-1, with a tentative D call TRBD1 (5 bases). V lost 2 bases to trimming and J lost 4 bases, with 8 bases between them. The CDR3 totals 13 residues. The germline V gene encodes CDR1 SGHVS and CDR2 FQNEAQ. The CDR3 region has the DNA TGTGCCAGCAGCTTAACGGGGGGCACTGAAGCTTTCTTT. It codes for CASSLTGGTEAFF.

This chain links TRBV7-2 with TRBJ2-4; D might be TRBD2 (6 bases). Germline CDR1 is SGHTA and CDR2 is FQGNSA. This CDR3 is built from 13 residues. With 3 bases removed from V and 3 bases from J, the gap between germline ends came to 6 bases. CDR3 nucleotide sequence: TGTGCCAGCAGCTTGACTAGCAAAAACATTCAGTACTTC. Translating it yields CASSLTSKNIQYF. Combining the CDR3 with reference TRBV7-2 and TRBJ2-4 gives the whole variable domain GAGVSQSPSNKVTEKGKDVELRCDPISGHTALYWYRQSLGQGLEFLIYFQGNSAPDKSGLPSDRFSAERTGGSVSTLTIQRTQQEDSAVYLCASSLTSKNIQYFGAGTRLSVL.

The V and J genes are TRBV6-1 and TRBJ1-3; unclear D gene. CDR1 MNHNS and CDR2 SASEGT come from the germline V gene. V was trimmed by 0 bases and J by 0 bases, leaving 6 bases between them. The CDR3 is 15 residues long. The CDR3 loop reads CASSEARGSGNTIYF. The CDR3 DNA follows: TGTGCCAGCAGTGAAGCGCGAGGCTCTGGAAACACCATATATTTT.

Here the CDR3 DNA reads TGTGCCAGCAGTCAGGGAGATACGCAGTATTTT. Translated: CASSQGDTQYF. The V and J genes are TRBV6-5 and TRBJ2-3, with a weak D call TRBD1 (5 bases). The V gene lost 5 bases and the J gene lost 5 bases, with 5 bases spanning the gap. CDR1 MNHEY and CDR2 SVGAGI come from the germline V gene. The CDR3 is 11 amino acids.